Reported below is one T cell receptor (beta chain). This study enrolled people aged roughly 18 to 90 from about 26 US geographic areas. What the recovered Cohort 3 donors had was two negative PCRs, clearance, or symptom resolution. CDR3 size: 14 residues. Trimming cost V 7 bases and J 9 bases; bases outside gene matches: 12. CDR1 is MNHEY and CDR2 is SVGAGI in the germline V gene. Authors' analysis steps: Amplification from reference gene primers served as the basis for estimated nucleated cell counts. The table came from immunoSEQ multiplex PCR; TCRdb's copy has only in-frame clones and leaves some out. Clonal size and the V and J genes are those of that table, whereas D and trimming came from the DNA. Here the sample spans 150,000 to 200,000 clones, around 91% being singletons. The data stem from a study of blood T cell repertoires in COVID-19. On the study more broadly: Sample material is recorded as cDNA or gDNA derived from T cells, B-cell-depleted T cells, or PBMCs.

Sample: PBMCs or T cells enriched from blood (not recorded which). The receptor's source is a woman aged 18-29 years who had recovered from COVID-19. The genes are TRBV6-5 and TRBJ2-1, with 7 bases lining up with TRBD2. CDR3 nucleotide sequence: TGTGCCAGCACCCGGGGAACTAGCGATACTGAGCAGTTCTTC. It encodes CASTRGTSDTEQFF.